Given below is one TCR beta chain in context. Germline loops: CDR1 MDHEN, CDR2 SYDVKM. This CDR3 spans 13 amino acids. V was clipped by 6 bases and J by 2 bases, with 10 bases between them. PCR employed 60 Vbeta and 13 Jbeta primers. TCRdb keeps only in-frame clones here, not all; method: immunoSEQ multiplex PCR. The data contain 74,000 or so clones, roughly 79% of them singletons. The sample originates from a study of cytomegalovirus exposure and HLA in healthy donors. This chain links TRBV28 with TRBJ1-2, with D unresolved. This TCR was sampled from a male donor in good health and CMV-seropositive. The source material was PBMCs. CDR3 bases: TGTGCCAGCAGCCGCTCGGGGAACTATGGCTACACCTTC. Translation gives CASSRSGNYGYTF.